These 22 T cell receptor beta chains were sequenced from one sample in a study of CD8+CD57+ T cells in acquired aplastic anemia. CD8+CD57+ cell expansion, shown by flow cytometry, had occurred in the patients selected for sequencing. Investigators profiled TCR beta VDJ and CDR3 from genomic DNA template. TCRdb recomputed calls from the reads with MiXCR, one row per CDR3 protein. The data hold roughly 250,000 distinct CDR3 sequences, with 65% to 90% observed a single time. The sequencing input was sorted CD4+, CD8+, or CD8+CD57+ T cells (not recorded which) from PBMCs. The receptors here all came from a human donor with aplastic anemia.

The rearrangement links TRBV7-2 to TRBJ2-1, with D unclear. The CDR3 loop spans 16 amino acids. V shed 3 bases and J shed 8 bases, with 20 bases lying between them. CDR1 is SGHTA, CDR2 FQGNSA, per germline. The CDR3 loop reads CASSFQRSAGTDEQFF. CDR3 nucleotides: TGTGCCAGCAGCTTTCAAAGAAGCGCCGGTACGGATGAGCAGTTCTTC.

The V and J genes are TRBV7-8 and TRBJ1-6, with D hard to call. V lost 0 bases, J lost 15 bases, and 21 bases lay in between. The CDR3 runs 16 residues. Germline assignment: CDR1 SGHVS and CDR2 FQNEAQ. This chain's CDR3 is CASSLAGGHDTQYLHF. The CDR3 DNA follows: TGTGCCAGCAGCTTAGCGGGAGGCCACGATACGCAGTACCTCCACTTT.

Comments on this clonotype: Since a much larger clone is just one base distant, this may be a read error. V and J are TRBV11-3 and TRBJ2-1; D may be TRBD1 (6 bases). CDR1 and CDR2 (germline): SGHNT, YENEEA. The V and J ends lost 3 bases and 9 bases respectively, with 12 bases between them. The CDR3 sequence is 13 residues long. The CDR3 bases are TGTGCCAGCAGCTTTGATCTGACAGGTGAGCAGTTCTTC. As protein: CASSFDLTGEQFF.

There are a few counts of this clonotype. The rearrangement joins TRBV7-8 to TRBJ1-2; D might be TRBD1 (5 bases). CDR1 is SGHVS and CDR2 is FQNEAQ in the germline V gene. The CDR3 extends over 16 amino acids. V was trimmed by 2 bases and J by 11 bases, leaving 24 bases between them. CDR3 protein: CASSLPGGPDTQGYTF. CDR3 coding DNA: TGTGCCAGCAGCTTACCGGGAGGTCCCGATACGCAGGGTTACACCTTC.

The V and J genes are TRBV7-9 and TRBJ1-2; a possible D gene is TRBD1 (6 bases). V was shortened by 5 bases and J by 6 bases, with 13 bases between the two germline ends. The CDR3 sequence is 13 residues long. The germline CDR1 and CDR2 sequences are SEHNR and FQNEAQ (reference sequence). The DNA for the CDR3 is TGTGCCAGCAGCGGAGATAAGGGGGATGGCTACACCTTC. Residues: CASSGDKGDGYTF.

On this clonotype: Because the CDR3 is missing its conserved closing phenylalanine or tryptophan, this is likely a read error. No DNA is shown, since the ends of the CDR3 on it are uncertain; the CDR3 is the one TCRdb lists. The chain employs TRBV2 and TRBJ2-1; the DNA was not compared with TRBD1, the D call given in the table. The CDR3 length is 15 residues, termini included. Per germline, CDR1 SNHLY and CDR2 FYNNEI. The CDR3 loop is CASGAGGTGTQYFCP.

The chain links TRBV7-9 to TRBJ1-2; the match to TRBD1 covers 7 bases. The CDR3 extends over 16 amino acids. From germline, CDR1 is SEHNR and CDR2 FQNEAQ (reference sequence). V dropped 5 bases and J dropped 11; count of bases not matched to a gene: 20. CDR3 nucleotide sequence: TGTGCCAGCAGCCAGGGGGGCGGAAACGGTCAGGATGAGTACACCTTC. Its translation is CASSQGGGNGQDEYTF.

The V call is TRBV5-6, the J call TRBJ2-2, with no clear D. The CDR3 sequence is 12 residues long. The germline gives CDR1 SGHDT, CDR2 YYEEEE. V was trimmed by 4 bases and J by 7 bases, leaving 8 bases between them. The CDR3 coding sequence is TGTGCCAGCAGCCCCGTTCACGGGGAGCTGTTTTTT. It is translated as CASSPVHGELFF.

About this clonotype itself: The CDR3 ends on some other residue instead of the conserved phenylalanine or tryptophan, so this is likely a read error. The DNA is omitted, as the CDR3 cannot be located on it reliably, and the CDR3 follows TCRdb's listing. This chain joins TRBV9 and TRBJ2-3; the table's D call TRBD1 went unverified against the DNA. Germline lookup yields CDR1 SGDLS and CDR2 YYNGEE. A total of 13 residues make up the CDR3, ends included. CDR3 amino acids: CASGEGGTVKHYV.

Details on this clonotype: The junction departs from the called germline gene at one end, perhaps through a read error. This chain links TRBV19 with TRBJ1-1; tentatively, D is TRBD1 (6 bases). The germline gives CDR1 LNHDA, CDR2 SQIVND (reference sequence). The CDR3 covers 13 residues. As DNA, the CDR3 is TGTGCCAGTAGTATTGACAGGAACGCTGAAGCTTTCTTT. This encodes CASSIDRNAEAFF.

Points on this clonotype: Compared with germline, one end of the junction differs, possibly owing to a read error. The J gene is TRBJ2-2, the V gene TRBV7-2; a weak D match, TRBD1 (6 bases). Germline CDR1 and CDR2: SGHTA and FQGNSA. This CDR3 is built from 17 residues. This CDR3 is CASSLIPAGANTWELFF. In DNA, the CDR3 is TGTGCCAGCAGCTTAATACCAGCAGGGGCAAACACCTGGGAGCTGTTTTTT.

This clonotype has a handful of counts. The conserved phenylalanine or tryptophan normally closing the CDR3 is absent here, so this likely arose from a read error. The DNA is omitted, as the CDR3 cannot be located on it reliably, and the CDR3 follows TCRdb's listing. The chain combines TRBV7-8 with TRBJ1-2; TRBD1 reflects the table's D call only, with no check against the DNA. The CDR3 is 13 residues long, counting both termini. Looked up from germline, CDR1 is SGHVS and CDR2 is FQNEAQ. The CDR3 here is CASSSPQREEYNE.

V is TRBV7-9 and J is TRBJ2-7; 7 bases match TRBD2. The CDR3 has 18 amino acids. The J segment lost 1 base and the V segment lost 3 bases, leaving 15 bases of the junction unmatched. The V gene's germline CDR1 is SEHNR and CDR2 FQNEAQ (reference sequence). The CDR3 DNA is TGTGCCAGCAGCTTTCAGCGGGACGGTCAGCCCCTTTCCTACGAGCAGTACGTC. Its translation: CASSFQRDGQPLSYEQYV.

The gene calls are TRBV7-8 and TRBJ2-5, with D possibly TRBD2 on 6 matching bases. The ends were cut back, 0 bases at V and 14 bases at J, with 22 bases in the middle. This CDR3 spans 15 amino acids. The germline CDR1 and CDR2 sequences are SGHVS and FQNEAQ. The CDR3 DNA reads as TGTGCCAGCAGCTTAGCGGGGGGTCCCGGTACGCAGCATTACTTC. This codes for CASSLAGGPGTQHYF.

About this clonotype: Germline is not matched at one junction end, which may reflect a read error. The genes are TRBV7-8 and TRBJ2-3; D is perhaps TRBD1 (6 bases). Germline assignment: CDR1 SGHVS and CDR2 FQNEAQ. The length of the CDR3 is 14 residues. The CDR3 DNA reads TGTGCCAGCAGCTCCGGGGTTACGGCTGGACAGTTGTTCTTT. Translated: CASSSGVTAGQLFF.

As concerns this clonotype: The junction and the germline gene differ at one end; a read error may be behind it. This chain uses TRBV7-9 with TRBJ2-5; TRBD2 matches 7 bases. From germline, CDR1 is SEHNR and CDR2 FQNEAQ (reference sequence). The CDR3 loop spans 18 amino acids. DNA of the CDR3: TGCGCCAGCAGCCAAGCCACGGCGAGCGGGGAAACCCAAGAGACCCAGTACTTC. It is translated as CASSQATASGETQETQYF.

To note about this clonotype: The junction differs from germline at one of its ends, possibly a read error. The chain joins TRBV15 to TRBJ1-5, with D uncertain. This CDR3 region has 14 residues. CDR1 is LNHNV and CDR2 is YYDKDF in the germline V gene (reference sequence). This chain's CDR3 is CASSKGSEQEIQHF. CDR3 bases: TGTGCCAGCAGCAAAGGCAGCGAGCAAGAGATCCAGCACTTT.

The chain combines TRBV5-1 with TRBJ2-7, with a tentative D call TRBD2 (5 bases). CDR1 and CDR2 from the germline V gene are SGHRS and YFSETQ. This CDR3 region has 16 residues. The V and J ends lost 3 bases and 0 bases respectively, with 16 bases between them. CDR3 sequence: CASSSTGLAGSYEQYF. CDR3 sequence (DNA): TGCGCCAGCAGCTCCACCGGACTTGCGGGCTCCTACGAGCAGTACTTC.

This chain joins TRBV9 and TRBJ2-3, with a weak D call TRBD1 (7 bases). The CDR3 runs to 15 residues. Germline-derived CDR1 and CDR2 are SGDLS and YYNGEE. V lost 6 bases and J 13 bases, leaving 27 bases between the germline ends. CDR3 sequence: CASTRGANGTTFEYF. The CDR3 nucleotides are TGTGCCAGCACCAGGGGGGCGAATGGCACCACTTTCGAGTATTTT. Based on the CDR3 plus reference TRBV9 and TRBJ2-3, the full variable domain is DSGVTQTPKHLITATGQRVTLRCSPRSGDLSVYWYQQSLDQGLQFLIQYYNGEERAKGNILERFSAQQFPDLHSELNLSSLELGDSALYFCASTRGANGTTFEYFGPGTRLTVL.

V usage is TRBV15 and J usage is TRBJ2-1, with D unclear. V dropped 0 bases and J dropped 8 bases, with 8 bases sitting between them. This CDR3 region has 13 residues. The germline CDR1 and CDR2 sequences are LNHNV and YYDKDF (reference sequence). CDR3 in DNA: TGTGCCACCAGCAGAGACTTGCGGCATGAGCAGTTCTTC. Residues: CATSRDLRHEQFF.

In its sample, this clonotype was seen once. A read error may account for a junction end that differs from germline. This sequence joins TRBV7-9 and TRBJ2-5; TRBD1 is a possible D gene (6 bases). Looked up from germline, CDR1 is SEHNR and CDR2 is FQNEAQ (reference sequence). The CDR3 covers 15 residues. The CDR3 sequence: CASSHQGTWGENQYF. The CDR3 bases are TGTGCCAGCAGCCACCAGGGGACCTGGGGAGAGAACCAGTACTTC.

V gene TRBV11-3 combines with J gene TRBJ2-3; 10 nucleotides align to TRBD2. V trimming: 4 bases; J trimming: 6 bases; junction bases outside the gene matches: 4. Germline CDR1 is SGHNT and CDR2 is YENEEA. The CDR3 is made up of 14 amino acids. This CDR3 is CASSSTSGTDTQYF. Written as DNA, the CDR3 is TGTGCCAGCAGCTCCACTAGCGGGACCGATACGCAGTATTTT.